A single TCR beta chain is shown here with its context. Across about two dozen US areas, participants ranged in age from about 18 to 89 years. The data stem from a study of blood T cell repertoires in COVID-19. Study details: Samples representing acute and convalescent COVID-19 were sourced from the United States, Italy and Spain. Nucleic acid was either cDNA or gDNA, and it came from T cells, B-cell-depleted T cells, or PBMCs.

CDR1 and CDR2 (germline): KGHSH, LQKENI. The CDR3 consists of 16 residues. Trimming left V 2 bases short and J 9 bases short, with 20 bases between. The authors' processing: Quantification of nucleated cells was approximated via reference gene primer amplification. The method was immunoSEQ multiplex PCR; TCRdb's version includes in-frame clones alone and lacks a portion of them. V and J calls and clone size follow that table, whereas D and trimming were derived from the DNA. Here the sample spans 250,000 to 350,000 clones, approximately 83% being singletons. The chain couples TRBV18 to TRBJ2-1, with D perhaps matching TRBD2 (7 bases). This receptor was identified in a woman in her twenties or thirties who had recovered from COVID-19. What was sequenced was PBMCs or T cells enriched from blood (not recorded which). CDR3 in amino acids: CASSPKWGGGDGEQFF. CDR3 in DNA: TGTGCCAGCTCACCAAAATGGGGAGGGGGTGACGGTGAGCAGTTCTTC.